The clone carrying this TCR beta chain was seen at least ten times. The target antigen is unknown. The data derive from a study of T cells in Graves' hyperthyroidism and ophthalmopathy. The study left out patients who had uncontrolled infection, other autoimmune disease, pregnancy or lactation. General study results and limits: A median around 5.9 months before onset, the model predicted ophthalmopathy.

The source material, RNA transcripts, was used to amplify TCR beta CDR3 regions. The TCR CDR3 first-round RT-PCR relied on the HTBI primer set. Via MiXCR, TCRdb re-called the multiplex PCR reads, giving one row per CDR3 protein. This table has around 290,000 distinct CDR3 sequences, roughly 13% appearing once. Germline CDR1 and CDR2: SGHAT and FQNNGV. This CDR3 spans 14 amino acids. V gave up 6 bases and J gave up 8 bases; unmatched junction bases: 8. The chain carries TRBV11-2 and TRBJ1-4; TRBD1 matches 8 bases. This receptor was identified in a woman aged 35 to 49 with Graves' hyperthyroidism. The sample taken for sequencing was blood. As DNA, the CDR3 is TGTGCCAGCAGTAGAACAGGGGGAATGGAAAAACTGTTTTTT. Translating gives CASSRTGGMEKLFF.